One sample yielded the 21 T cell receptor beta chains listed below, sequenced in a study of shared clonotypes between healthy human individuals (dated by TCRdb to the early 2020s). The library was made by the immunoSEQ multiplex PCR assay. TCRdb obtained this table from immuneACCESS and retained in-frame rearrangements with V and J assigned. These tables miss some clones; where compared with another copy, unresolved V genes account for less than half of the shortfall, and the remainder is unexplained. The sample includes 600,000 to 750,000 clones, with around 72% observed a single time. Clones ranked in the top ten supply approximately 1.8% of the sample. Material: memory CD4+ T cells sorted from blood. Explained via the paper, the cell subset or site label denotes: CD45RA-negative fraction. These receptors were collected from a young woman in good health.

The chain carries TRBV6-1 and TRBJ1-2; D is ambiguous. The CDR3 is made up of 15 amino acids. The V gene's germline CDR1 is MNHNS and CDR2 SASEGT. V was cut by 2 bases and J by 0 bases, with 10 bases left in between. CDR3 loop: CASSEFRHSNYGYTF. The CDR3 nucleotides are TGTGCCAGCAGTGAATTCCGACACTCTAACTATGGCTACACCTTC.

The CDR3: CASSLSVDSPLHF. CDR3 nucleotide sequence: TGTGCCAGCAGCTTGTCTGTGGATTCACCCCTCCACTTT. The chain combines TRBV5-4 with TRBJ1-6; D not resolved. V shed 1 base and J shed 8 bases, with 7 bases lying between them. In germline, CDR1 is SGHNT, CDR2 YYREEE (reference sequence). The CDR3 loop spans 13 amino acids.

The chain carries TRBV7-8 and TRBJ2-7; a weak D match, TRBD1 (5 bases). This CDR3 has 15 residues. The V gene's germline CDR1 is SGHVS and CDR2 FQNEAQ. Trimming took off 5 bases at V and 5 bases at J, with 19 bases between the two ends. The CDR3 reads CASSPTRQSFHEQYF. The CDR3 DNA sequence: TGTGCCAGCAGCCCCACTCGACAGTCGTTCCACGAGCAGTACTTC.

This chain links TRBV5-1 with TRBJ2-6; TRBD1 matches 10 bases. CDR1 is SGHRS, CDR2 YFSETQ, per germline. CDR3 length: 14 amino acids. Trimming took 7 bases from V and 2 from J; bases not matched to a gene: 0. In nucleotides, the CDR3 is TGCGCCAGCGGACAGGGGGCTGGGGCCAACGTCCTGACTTTC. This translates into CASGQGAGANVLTF. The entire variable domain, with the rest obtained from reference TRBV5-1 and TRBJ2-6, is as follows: KAGVTQTPRYLIKTRGQQVTLSCSPISGHRSVSWYQQTPGQGLQFLFEYFSETQRNKGNFPGRFSGRQFSNSRSEMNVSTLELGDSALYLCASGQGAGANVLTFGAGSRLTVL.

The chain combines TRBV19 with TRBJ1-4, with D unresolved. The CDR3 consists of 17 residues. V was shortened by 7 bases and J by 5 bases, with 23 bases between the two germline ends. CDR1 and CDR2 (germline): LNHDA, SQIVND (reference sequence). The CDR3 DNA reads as TGTGCCAGTACCCCGATGGGTTACGGCGGGAGGAATGAAAAACTGTTTTTT. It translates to CASTPMGYGGRNEKLFF.

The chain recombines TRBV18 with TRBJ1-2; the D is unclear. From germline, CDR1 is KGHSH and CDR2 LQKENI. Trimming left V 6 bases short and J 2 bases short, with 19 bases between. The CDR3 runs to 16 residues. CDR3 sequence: CASSRTDQRPNYGYTF. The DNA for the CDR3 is TGTGCCAGCTCTCGGACCGATCAGAGACCAAACTATGGCTACACCTTC.

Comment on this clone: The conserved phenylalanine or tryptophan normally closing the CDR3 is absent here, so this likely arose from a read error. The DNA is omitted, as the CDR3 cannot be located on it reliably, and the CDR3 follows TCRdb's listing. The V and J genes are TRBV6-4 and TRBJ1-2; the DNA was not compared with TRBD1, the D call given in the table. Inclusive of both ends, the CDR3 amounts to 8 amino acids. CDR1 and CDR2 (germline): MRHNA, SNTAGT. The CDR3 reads CATPRDSS.

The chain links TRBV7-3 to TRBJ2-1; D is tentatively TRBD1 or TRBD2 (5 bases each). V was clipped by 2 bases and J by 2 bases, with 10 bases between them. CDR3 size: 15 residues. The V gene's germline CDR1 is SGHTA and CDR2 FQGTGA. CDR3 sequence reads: CASSLGSRAYNEQFF. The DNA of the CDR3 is TGTGCCAGCAGCTTAGGGAGCAGGGCCTACAATGAGCAGTTCTTC.

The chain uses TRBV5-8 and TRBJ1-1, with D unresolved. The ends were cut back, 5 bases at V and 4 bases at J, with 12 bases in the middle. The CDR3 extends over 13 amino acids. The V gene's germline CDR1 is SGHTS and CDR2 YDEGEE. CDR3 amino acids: CASSLGKVTEAFF. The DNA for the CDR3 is TGTGCCAGCAGTCTGGGGAAGGTCACTGAAGCTTTCTTT.

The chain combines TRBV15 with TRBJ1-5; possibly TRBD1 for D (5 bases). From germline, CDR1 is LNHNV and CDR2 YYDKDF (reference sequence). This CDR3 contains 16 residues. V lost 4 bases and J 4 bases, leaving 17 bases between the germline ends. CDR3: CATSTSTKGANQPQHF. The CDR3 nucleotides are TGTGCCACCAGCACCTCCACAAAAGGGGCTAATCAGCCCCAGCATTTT.

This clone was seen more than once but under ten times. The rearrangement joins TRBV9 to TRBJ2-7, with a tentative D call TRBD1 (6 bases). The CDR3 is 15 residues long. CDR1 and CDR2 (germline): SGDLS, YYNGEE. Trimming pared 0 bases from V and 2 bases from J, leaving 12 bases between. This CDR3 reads CASSVATGITYEQYF. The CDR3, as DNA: TGTGCCAGCAGCGTAGCCACAGGGATCACCTACGAGCAGTACTTC.

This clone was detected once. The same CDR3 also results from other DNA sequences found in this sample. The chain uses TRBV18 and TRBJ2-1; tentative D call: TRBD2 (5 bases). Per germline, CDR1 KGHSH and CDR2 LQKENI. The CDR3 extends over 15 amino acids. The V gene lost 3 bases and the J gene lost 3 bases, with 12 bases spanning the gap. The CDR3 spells CASSPGVGSYNEQFF. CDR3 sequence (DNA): TGTGCCAGCTCACCCGGGGTAGGGAGCTACAATGAGCAGTTCTTC.

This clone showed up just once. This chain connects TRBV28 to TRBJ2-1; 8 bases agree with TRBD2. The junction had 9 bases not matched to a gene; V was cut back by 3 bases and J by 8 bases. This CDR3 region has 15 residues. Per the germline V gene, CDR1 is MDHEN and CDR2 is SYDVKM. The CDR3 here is CASSFRAGVKDEQFF. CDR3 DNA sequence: TGTGCCAGCAGTTTTCGAGCGGGAGTGAAAGATGAGCAGTTCTTC.

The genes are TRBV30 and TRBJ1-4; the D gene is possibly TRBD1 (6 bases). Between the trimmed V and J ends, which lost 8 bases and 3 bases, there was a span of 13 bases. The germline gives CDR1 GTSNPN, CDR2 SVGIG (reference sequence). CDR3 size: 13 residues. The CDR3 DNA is TGTGCCGCCACAGGGTGGGCTAATGAAAAACTGTTTTTT. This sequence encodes CAATGWANEKLFF.

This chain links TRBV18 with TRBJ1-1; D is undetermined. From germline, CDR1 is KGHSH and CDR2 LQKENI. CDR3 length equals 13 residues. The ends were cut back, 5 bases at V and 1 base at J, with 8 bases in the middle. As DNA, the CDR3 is TGTGCCAGCTCAACCGGACGGAACACTGAAGCTTTCTTT. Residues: CASSTGRNTEAFF. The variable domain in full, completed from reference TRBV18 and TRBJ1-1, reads NAGVMQNPRHLVRRRGQEARLRCSPMKGHSHVYWYRQLPEEGLKFMVYLQKENIIDESGMPKERFSAEFPKEGPSILRIQQVVRGDSAAYFCASSTGRNTEAFFGQGTRLTVV.

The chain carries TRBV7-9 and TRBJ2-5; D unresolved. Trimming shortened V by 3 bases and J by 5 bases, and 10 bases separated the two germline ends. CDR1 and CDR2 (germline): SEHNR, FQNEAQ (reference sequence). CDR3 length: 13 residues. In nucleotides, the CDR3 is TGTGCCAGCAGCTTTTCCCGAACGGAGACCCAGTACTTC. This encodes CASSFSRTETQYF.

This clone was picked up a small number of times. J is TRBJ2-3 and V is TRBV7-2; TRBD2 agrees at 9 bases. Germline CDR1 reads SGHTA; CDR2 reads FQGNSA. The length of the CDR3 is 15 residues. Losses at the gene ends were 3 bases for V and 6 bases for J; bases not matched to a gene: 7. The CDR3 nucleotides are TGTGCCAGCAGCTTTCAAGGGCTAGCGGGGGATACGCAGTATTTT. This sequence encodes CASSFQGLAGDTQYF.

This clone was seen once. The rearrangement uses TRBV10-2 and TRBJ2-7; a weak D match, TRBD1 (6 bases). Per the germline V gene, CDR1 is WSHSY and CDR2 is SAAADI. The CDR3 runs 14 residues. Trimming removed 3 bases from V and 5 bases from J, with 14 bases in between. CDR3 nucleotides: TGCGCCAGCAGTGAACCGGGACATGGTAACGAGCAGTACTTC. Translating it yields CASSEPGHGNEQYF.

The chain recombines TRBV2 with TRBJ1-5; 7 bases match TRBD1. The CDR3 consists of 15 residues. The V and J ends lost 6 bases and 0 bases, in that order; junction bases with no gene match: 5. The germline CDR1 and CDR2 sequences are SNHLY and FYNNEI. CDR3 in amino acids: CASRGTVTSNQPQHF. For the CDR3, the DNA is TGTGCCAGCAGAGGGACAGTTACTAGCAATCAGCCCCAGCATTTT.

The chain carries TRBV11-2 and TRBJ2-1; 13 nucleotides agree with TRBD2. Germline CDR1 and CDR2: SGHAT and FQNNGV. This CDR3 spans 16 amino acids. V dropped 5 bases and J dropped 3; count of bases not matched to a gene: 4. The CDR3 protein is CASSPRLAGGYNEQFF. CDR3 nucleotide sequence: TGTGCCAGCAGCCCCCGACTAGCGGGAGGCTACAATGAGCAGTTCTTC.

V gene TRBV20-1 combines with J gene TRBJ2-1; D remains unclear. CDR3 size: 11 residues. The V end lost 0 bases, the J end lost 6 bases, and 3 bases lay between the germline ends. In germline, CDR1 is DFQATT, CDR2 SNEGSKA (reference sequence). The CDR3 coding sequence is TGCAGTGCTAGAGAGGGCAATGAGCAGTTCTTC. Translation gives CSAREGNEQFF.